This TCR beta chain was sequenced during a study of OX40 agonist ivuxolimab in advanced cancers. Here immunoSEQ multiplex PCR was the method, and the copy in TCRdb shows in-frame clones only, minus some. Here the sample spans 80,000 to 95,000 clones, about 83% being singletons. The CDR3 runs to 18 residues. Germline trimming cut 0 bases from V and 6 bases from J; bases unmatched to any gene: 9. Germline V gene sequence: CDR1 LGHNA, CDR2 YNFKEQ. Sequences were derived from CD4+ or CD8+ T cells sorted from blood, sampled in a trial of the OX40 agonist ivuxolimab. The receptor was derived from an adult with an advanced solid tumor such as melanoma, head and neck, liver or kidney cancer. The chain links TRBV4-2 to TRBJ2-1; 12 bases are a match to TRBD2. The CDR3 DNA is TGTGCCAGCAGCCAAGATCTTACTAGCGGGAGGCGTGGCAATGAGCAGTTCTTC. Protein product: CASSQDLTSGRRGNEQFF.